A single sample is the source of the 13 T cell receptor beta chains below, sequenced in a study of blood T cell repertoires in COVID-19. Sequencing used immunoSEQ multiplex PCR; TCRdb keeps in-frame clones, though not all of them. The sample holds 200,000 to 300,000 clones; around 83% are singletons and the top ten take about an eighth. The sequencing sample was made of peripheral blood. Receptors were obtained from an older woman with active or convalescent COVID-19.

Notes on this clone: With a much larger clone just one base away, this may be a read error. The V gene is TRBV7-2, the J gene TRBJ2-7; TRBD2 agrees at 12 bases. In germline, CDR1 is SGHTA, CDR2 FQGNSA. The CDR3 is 14 amino acids. V gave up 4 bases and J gave up 2 bases; unmatched junction bases: 0. The CDR3 reads CASSSSGGAYEQYF. The CDR3 region has the DNA TGTGCCAGCAGCTCTAGCGGGGGGGCCTACGAGCAGTACTTC.

The chain is built from TRBV19 and TRBJ1-4; the match to TRBD1 covers 11 bases. This CDR3 is built from 15 residues. Germline V lookup: CDR1 LNHDA, CDR2 SQIVND (reference sequence). V dropped 5 bases and J dropped 6; count of bases not matched to a gene: 5. This CDR3 is CASSAGTGGDEKLFF. CDR3 nucleotides: TGTGCCAGTAGTGCAGGGACAGGGGGGGATGAAAAACTGTTTTTT.

The chain couples TRBV24-1 to TRBJ2-3; 9 bases align to TRBD1. The trim removed 2 bases at V and 5 bases at J, leaving 10 bases unmatched. Germline-derived CDR1 and CDR2 are KGHDR and SFDVKD. CDR3 length equals 17 residues. As DNA, the CDR3 is TGTGCCACCAGTGATTCGCCTGGGACAGGGTCGGGAGATACGCAGTATTTT. Amino acids: CATSDSPGTGSGDTQYF.

The rearrangement joins TRBV4-1 to TRBJ1-2, with a weak D call TRBD1 (5 bases). Per the germline V gene, CDR1 is MGHRA and CDR2 is YSYEKL. V was shortened by 3 bases and J by 0 bases, with 26 bases between the two germline ends. The CDR3 is made up of 20 amino acids. The CDR3 DNA is TGCGCCAGCAGCCATAAGCACCTAGACCCACACAGGTCTTCTAACTATGGCTACACCTTC. Protein product: CASSHKHLDPHRSSNYGYTF.

V gene TRBV19 combines with J gene TRBJ2-2, with D unclear. The ends were cut back, 3 bases at V and 1 base at J, with 12 bases in the middle. The germline V gene has CDR1 LNHDA and CDR2 SQIVND (reference sequence). The CDR3 totals 16 residues. The CDR3 loop reads CASSIDMSRNTGELFF. CDR3 nucleotide sequence: TGTGCCAGTAGTATTGATATGTCGCGGAACACCGGGGAGCTGTTTTTT. The full variable domain, its missing parts supplied by reference TRBV19 and TRBJ2-2, is DGGITQSPKYLFRKEGQNVTLSCEQNLNHDAMYWYRQDPGQGLRLIYYSQIVNDFQKGDIAEGYSVSREKKESFPLTVTSAQKNPTAFYLCASSIDMSRNTGELFFGEGSRLTVL.

The chain combines TRBV10-3 with TRBJ1-4; 9 bases line up with TRBD1. The germline V gene has CDR1 ENHRY and CDR2 SYGVKD. The J segment lost 8 bases and the V segment lost 6 bases, leaving 4 bases of the junction unmatched. CDR3 length equals 13 residues. Here the CDR3 reads CAIRGGQGEKLFF. The CDR3 nucleotides are TGTGCCATCAGGGGTGGACAGGGGGAAAAACTGTTTTTT.

The V and J genes are TRBV7-8 and TRBJ1-5; 10 bases align to TRBD1. V was pared by 6 bases and J by 3 bases, with 5 bases of the junction left unmatched. The CDR3 has 15 residues. CDR1 SGHVS and CDR2 FQNEAQ come from the germline V gene. The CDR3 here is CASSFGTGDNQPQHF. DNA for the CDR3: TGTGCCAGCAGTTTCGGGACAGGGGACAATCAGCCCCAGCATTTT. The full variable domain, in which reference TRBV7-8 and TRBJ1-5 provide the parts outside the CDR3, is GAGVSQSPRYKVAKRGQDVALRCDPISGHVSLFWYQQALGQGPEFLTYFQNEAQLDKSGLPSDRFFAERPEGSVSTLKIQRTQQEDSAVYLCASSFGTGDNQPQHFGDGTRLSIL.

The chain is built from TRBV6-5 and TRBJ1-1; 10 bases fit TRBD1. Germline CDR1 MNHEY, CDR2 SVGAGI. The J segment lost 5 bases and the V segment lost 5 bases, leaving 8 bases of the junction unmatched. There are 15 residues in the CDR3. The CDR3 here is CASSPRTGGSTEAFF. Here the CDR3 DNA reads TGTGCCAGCAGTCCCCGGACAGGGGGATCGACTGAAGCTTTCTTT.

V is TRBV3-1 (or the pseudogene TRBV3-2) and J is TRBJ2-5; 10 nucleotides line up with TRBD1. The V and J ends lost 6 bases and 5 bases, in that order; junction bases with no gene match: 12. Germline CDR1 LGHDT, CDR2 YNNKEL (reference sequence). This CDR3 is built from 16 residues. CDR3 sequence reads: CASRQTRQGAGETQYF. CDR3 nucleotides: TGTGCCAGCAGACAAACCCGACAGGGGGCGGGGGAGACCCAGTACTTC.

The chain joins TRBV27 to TRBJ2-3, with TRBD1 identical over 8 bases. Germline loops: CDR1 MNHEY, CDR2 SMNVEV (reference sequence). The CDR3 covers 16 residues. After removal of 6 bases from V and 2 bases from J, the junction contained 10 bases not matched to a gene. As DNA, the CDR3 is TGTGCCAGCAGAACCCAATCAGGGGGCATCACAGATACGCAGTATTTT. It translates to CASRTQSGGITDTQYF.

This sequence joins TRBV4-3 and TRBJ2-7; 8 bases fit TRBD1. Per the germline V gene, CDR1 is LGHNA and CDR2 is YSLEER. The J segment lost 3 bases and the V segment lost 3 bases, leaving 7 bases of the junction unmatched. The CDR3 extends over 15 amino acids. This CDR3 reads CASSHPGTGIYEQYF. CDR3 DNA sequence: TGCGCCAGCAGCCACCCCGGGACAGGAATCTACGAGCAGTACTTC.

J is TRBJ2-5 and V is TRBV5-4, with D possibly matching TRBD2 (6 bases). Trimming cost V 3 bases and J 2 bases, with 17 bases left between them. The CDR3 covers 16 residues. Per the germline V gene, CDR1 is SGHNT and CDR2 is YYREEE (reference sequence). CDR3 loop: CASSYITSGGQETQYF. CDR3 bases: TGTGCCAGCAGCTACATCACCTCTGGGGGGCAAGAGACCCAGTACTTC.

The chain carries TRBV7-2 and TRBJ1-2, with D perhaps TRBD1 (6 bases). The germline V gene encodes CDR1 SGHTA and CDR2 FQGNSA. V was trimmed by 3 bases and J by 5 bases, leaving 13 bases between them. This CDR3 region has 14 residues. CDR3 in amino acids: CASSFQGGDYGYTF. In DNA form, the CDR3 reads TGTGCCAGCAGCTTTCAAGGGGGAGATTATGGCTACACCTTC.